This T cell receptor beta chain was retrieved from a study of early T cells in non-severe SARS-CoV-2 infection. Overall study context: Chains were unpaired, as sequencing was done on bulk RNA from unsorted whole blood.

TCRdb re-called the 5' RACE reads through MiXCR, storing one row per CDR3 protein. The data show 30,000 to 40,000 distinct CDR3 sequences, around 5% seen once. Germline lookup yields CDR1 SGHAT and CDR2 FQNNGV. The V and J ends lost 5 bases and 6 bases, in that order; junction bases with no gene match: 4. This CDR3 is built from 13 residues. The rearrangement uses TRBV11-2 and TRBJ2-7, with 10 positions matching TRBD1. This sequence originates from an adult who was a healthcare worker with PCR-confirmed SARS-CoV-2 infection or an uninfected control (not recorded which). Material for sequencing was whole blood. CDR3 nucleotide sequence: TGTGCCAGCAGCAAGGGGACAGGGGCCGAGCAGTACTTC. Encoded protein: CASSKGTGAEQYF.